This TCR beta chain came from a study of control samples from healthy donors and cancer patients. Trimming left V 0 bases short and J 3 bases short, with 10 bases between. CDR1 is SGHTS and CDR2 is YDEGEE in the germline V gene. This CDR3 has 15 residues. Assay: immunoSEQ multiplex PCR; the TCRdb copy retains only in-frame clones and omits some. The sample has around 120,000 clones, roughly 95% seen once; the top ten hold roughly 4%. The sequencing input was blood. This chain links TRBV5-8 with TRBJ1-5, with D possibly matching TRBD1 (5 bases). The TCR originated in a man aged 25 to 45 in good health. The CDR3 region has the DNA TGTGCCAGCAGCTTGGATGGGGGTGACAATCAGCCCCAGCATTTT. Amino acid sequence: CASSLDGGDNQPQHF.